This entry lists 28 T cell receptor beta chains sequenced from one sample in a study of T cell changes during pregnancy in multiple sclerosis. Sequencing used immunoSEQ multiplex PCR; TCRdb keeps in-frame clones, though not all of them. The repertoire has under 45,000 clones, roughly 92% of them found once; the top ten carry about 0.42%. The sample consisted of CD4+ T cells from peripheral blood mononuclear cells, taken in the third trimester of pregnancy. The receptors were gathered from a female donor in good health, enrolled as a control in a pregnancy study.

The J gene is TRBJ2-1, the V gene TRBV7-2; D gene ambiguous. The V end was cut by 4 bases, the J end by 6 bases, with 13 bases between. This CDR3 has 14 residues. Germline V gene lookup returns CDR1 SGHTA and CDR2 FQGNSA. The CDR3: CASSYPPTGNEQFF. The CDR3 region has the DNA TGTGCCAGCAGCTATCCCCCGACGGGCAATGAGCAGTTCTTC.

This chain links TRBV6-6 with TRBJ1-1; the D gene is possibly TRBD1 (6 bases). Deletions cut 5 bases from V and 1 base from J, with 17 bases between. Looked up from germline, CDR1 is MNHNY and CDR2 is SVGAGI (reference sequence). CDR3 length: 16 amino acids. CDR3 DNA sequence: TGTGCCAGCAGTCCCGGACAGATCTCCACGAACACTGAAGCTTTCTTT. Protein product: CASSPGQISTNTEAFF.

The chain couples TRBV6-5 to TRBJ1-6; D gene unclear. The germline gives CDR1 MNHEY, CDR2 SVGAGI. Trimming stripped 7 bases from V and 2 bases from J, with 12 bases between. The CDR3 sequence is 15 residues long. The CDR3 nucleotides read TGTGCCAGCACTAACCGGGAGCCCTATAATTCACCCCTCCACTTT. As protein: CASTNREPYNSPLHF.

This sequence joins TRBV9 and TRBJ2-5; 7 positions agree with TRBD2. This CDR3 has 17 residues. V lost 0 bases, J lost 1 base, and 9 bases stayed unmatched. The germline CDR1 and CDR2 sequences are SGDLS and YYNGEE. CDR3 in amino acids: CASSVGAGAGVQETQYF. For the CDR3, the DNA is TGTGCCAGCAGCGTAGGGGCCGGCGCGGGGGTCCAAGAGACCCAGTACTTC.

The chain employs TRBV19 and TRBJ1-5, with D unclear. V shed 0 bases and J shed 6 bases, with 6 bases lying between them. The germline V gene has CDR1 LNHDA and CDR2 SQIVND (reference sequence). The CDR3 consists of 13 residues. The CDR3 coding sequence is TGTGCCAGTAGTATAGATCAAATTCAGCCCCAGCATTTT. This codes for CASSIDQIQPQHF.

A few counts support this clone. The chain is built from TRBV12-5 and TRBJ1-1, with 8 bases that match TRBD1. V lost 6 bases to trimming and J lost 3 bases; unmatched junction nucleotides: 6. CDR1 and CDR2 (germline): LGHNT, FRNRAP. CDR3 length equals 14 residues. The CDR3 spells CASGGNRGDTEAFF. CDR3 DNA: TGTGCTAGTGGGGGGAACAGGGGGGACACTGAAGCTTTCTTT. The full variable domain, its missing parts supplied by reference TRBV12-5 and TRBJ1-1, is DARVTQTPRHKVTEMGQEVTMRCQPILGHNTVFWYRQTMMQGLELLAYFRNRAPLDDSGMPKDRFSAEMPDATLATLKIQPSEPRDSAVYFCASGGNRGDTEAFFGQGTRLTVV.

The V call is TRBV28, the J call TRBJ2-3, with 9 bases matching TRBD1. CDR1 is MDHEN and CDR2 is SYDVKM in the germline V gene. The CDR3 sequence is 15 residues long. V shed 7 bases and J 3 bases; nucleotides not matched to a gene: 8. In DNA form, the CDR3 reads TGTGCCAGCACCTGGGGGGACAGGGAGACAGATACGCAGTATTTT. This encodes CASTWGDRETDTQYF.

The chain uses TRBV7-9 and TRBJ2-7, with 8 bases that match TRBD1. The CDR3 totals 13 residues. In germline, CDR1 is SEHNR, CDR2 FQNEAQ (reference sequence). Trimming at V came to 3 bases and at J to 5 bases, leaving 3 bases not matched to a gene. The CDR3 protein is CASSFGQGNEQYF. The CDR3 DNA reads as TGTGCCAGCAGCTTCGGACAGGGAAACGAGCAGTACTTC.

In its sample, this clone was seen once. The V gene is TRBV5-8, the J gene TRBJ1-5; 9 nucleotides line up with TRBD1. V lost 4 bases and J lost 4; bases outside the gene matches: 9. This CDR3 comprises 16 residues. CDR1 is SGHTS and CDR2 is YDEGEE in the germline V gene. The CDR3 protein is CASSMGGGTGNQPQHF. CDR3 sequence (DNA): TGTGCCAGCAGCATGGGTGGAGGGACAGGGAATCAGCCCCAGCATTTT.

This chain uses TRBV5-6 with TRBJ2-5, with TRBD1 identical over 9 bases. The end of the DNA aligns better with TRBJ2-7, so the J call may be wrong. The CDR3 spans 14 residues. Germline CDR1 SGHDT, CDR2 YYEEEE. Here the CDR3 reads CASSLMGQGYEQYF. CDR3 sequence (DNA): TGTGCCAGCAGCTTGATGGGACAGGGCTACGAGCAGTACTTC.

This rearrangement joins TRBV2 to TRBJ1-3; D may be TRBD1 (5 bases). The CDR3 sequence is 12 residues long. CDR1 is SNHLY and CDR2 is FYNNEI in the germline V gene. With 8 bases removed from V and 3 bases from J, the gap between germline ends came to 8 bases. CDR3 region: CASGGGGNTIYF. CDR3 DNA sequence: TGTGCCAGCGGCGGGGGTGGAAACACCATATATTTT.

The chain joins TRBV19 to TRBJ2-5; D perhaps matches TRBD2 (5 bases). V was trimmed by 5 bases and J by 3 bases, leaving 13 bases between them. The V gene's germline CDR1 is LNHDA and CDR2 SQIVND (reference sequence). CDR3 size: 14 residues. In DNA form, the CDR3 reads TGTGCCAGTAGTCCAGGACTCTCAAAAGAGACCCAGTACTTC. Protein sequence: CASSPGLSKETQYF.

The chain employs TRBV5-4 and TRBJ2-3, with a weak D call TRBD2 (7 bases). The CDR3 is 17 amino acids. V gave up 0 bases and J gave up 2 bases, with 16 bases separating them. The germline gives CDR1 SGHNT, CDR2 YYREEE (reference sequence). CDR3 bases: TGTGCCAGCAGCTTGGGGGGGGGCATCCCACCCACAGATACGCAGTATTTT. Translation gives CASSLGGGIPPTDTQYF.

V is TRBV7-6 and J is TRBJ1-4, with 10 bases aligning to TRBD1. V trimming: 5 bases; J trimming: 3 bases; junction bases outside the gene matches: 6. The CDR3 contains 16 residues. In germline, CDR1 is SGHVS, CDR2 FNYEAQ. CDR3 nucleotides: TGTGCCAGCAGCGTTGGACAGGGGGTCGCTAATGAAAAACTGTTTTTT. This codes for CASSVGQGVANEKLFF.

The rearrangement joins TRBV28 to TRBJ1-4; D may be TRBD1 (6 bases). This CDR3 spans 13 amino acids. Per the germline V gene, CDR1 is MDHEN and CDR2 is SYDVKM. V was shortened by 8 bases and J by 6 bases, with 13 bases between the two germline ends. The CDR3, as DNA: TGTGCCAGCCGAGTAGGGGGTCATGAAAAACTGTTTTTT. It specifies CASRVGGHEKLFF. The full variable domain, its missing parts supplied by reference TRBV28 and TRBJ1-4, is DVKVTQSSRYLVKRTGEKVFLECVQDMDHENMFWYRQDPGLGLRLIYFSYDVKMKEKGDIPEGYSVSREKKERFSLILESASTNQTSMYLCASRVGGHEKLFFGSGTQLSVL.

This rearrangement joins TRBV29-1 to TRBJ2-3; 12 nucleotides line up with TRBD2. This CDR3 has 17 amino acids. The ends lost 8 bases at V and 1 base at J; junction bases unmatched: 13. Germline assignment: CDR1 SQVTM and CDR2 ANQGSEA. This CDR3 reads CSHTTPTSGGRTDTQYF. CDR3 in DNA: TGCAGCCATACCACCCCCACTAGCGGGGGGCGCACAGATACGCAGTATTTT.

The chain has TRBV4-3 and TRBJ2-1, with 7 bases matching TRBD1. The junction had 10 bases not matched to a gene; V was cut back by 2 bases and J by 0 bases. Germline CDR1 is LGHNA and CDR2 is YSLEER. The CDR3 is 18 amino acids. CDR3 protein: CASSQTTGTVSSYNEQFF. In DNA form, the CDR3 reads TGCGCCAGCAGCCAAACTACCGGGACAGTGAGCTCCTACAATGAGCAGTTCTTC.

As concerns this clone: Other DNA sequences of this sample code for an identical CDR3. This chain links TRBV6-5 with TRBJ2-7; 8 bases map to TRBD1. CDR3 length: 14 amino acids. CDR1 is MNHEY, CDR2 SVGAGI, per germline. The junction had 3 bases not matched to a gene; V was cut back by 2 bases and J by 3 bases. CDR3 DNA sequence: TGTGCCAGCAGTTACCTACAGGGGGGCTACGAGCAGTACTTC. It is translated as CASSYLQGGYEQYF.

The CDR3, as DNA: TGCGCCAGCAGCCAATTATCCGGGACTAGCCCCTACAATGAGCAGTTCTTC. Protein: CASSQLSGTSPYNEQFF. The chain carries TRBV4-3 and TRBJ2-1, with 9 bases that match TRBD2. The germline gives CDR1 LGHNA, CDR2 YSLEER. The junction had 7 bases not matched to a gene; V was cut back by 2 bases and J by 2 bases. CDR3 length: 17 residues.

The chain recombines TRBV30 with TRBJ1-2; D may be TRBD1 (6 bases). Germline lookup yields CDR1 GTSNPN and CDR2 SVGIG (reference sequence). The CDR3 loop spans 13 amino acids. V was pared by 1 base and J by 1 base, with 7 bases between. The CDR3 spells CAWSAGDNYGYTF. The DNA for the CDR3 is TGTGCCTGGAGTGCAGGGGATAACTATGGCTACACCTTC. The variable domain in full, completed from reference TRBV30 and TRBJ1-2, reads SQTIHQWPATLVQPVGSPLSLECTVEGTSNPNLYWYRQAAGRGLQLLFYSVGIGQISSEVPQNLSASRPQDRQFILSSKKLLLSDSGFYLCAWSAGDNYGYTFGSGTRLTVV.

V is TRBV5-6 and J is TRBJ2-7; a possible D gene is TRBD2 (5 bases). From germline, CDR1 is SGHDT and CDR2 YYEEEE. V was pared by 1 base and J by 3 bases, with 14 bases between. There are 15 residues in the CDR3. Here the CDR3 DNA reads TGTGCCAGCAGCTTGCGAGGGAGATTCCGCTACGAGCAGTACTTC. It is translated as CASSLRGRFRYEQYF. Based on the CDR3 plus reference TRBV5-6 and TRBJ2-7, the full variable domain is DAGVTQSPTHLIKTRGQQVTLRCSPKSGHDTVSWYQQALGQGPQFIFQYYEEEERQRGNFPDRFSGHQFPNYSSELNVNALLLGDSALYLCASSLRGRFRYEQYFGPGTRLTVT.

The chain is built from TRBV18 and TRBJ2-1; D ambiguous. This CDR3 spans 14 amino acids. Per the germline V gene, CDR1 is KGHSH and CDR2 is LQKENI. V was pared by 3 bases and J by 6 bases, with 12 bases between. For the CDR3, the DNA is TGTGCCAGCTCACCTCTAGATTTGGGCAATGAGCAGTTCTTC. This translates into CASSPLDLGNEQFF.

This chain uses TRBV4-2 with TRBJ2-5, with TRBD1 matching over 9 bases. This CDR3 is 16 amino acids long. Losses at the gene ends were 5 bases for V and 5 bases for J; bases not matched to a gene: 12. Germline V gene sequence: CDR1 LGHNA, CDR2 YNFKEQ. This CDR3 is CASSSGRTGEGETQYF. The DNA of the CDR3 is TGTGCCAGCAGCTCAGGGAGGACAGGGGAGGGGGAGACCCAGTACTTC.

The table lists this clone with a count of one. V and J are TRBV2 and TRBJ2-7; 12 nucleotides align to TRBD1. After removal of 7 bases from V and 3 bases from J, the junction contained 22 bases not matched to a gene. The germline V gene has CDR1 SNHLY and CDR2 FYNNEI. This CDR3 spans 20 amino acids. The CDR3 nucleotides read TGTGCCAGCATCAAAACTCTAAGGGGGACAGGGGGCAACGGTGACTACGAGCAGTACTTC. This encodes CASIKTLRGTGGNGDYEQYF.

The chain carries TRBV23-1 and TRBJ2-3; D remains unclear. TRBV23-1 is an open reading frame, and its role is uncertain. Deletions cut 6 bases from V and 3 bases from J, with 31 bases between. This CDR3 has 20 amino acids. The DNA of the CDR3 is TGCGCCAGCAGGGCCCGCGGAAGCCAAATTCAAACGGGTCGAACAGATACGCAGTATTTT. Its translation: CASRARGSQIQTGRTDTQYF.

The chain combines TRBV28 with TRBJ2-1; a weak D match, TRBD1 (7 bases). CDR3 length: 16 amino acids. The V end lost 4 bases, the J end lost 0 bases, and 13 bases lay between the germline ends. The germline V gene has CDR1 MDHEN and CDR2 SYDVKM. This CDR3 reads CASSSQGGSSYNEQFF. The CDR3 bases are TGTGCCAGCAGTTCTCAGGGGGGAAGCTCCTACAATGAGCAGTTCTTC.

The gene calls are TRBV7-2 and TRBJ2-4; 9 bases fit TRBD2. Losses at the gene ends were 1 base for V and 9 bases for J; bases not matched to a gene: 7. Germline CDR1 reads SGHTA; CDR2 reads FQGNSA. The CDR3 length is 15 residues. This chain's CDR3 is CASSLGGGGAGIQYF. CDR3 DNA sequence: TGTGCCAGCAGCTTAGGTGGCGGGGGGGCCGGCATTCAGTACTTC.

The CDR3: CASSGEGDQPQHF. Written as DNA, the CDR3 is TGTGCCAGCAGTGGGGAAGGGGATCAGCCCCAGCATTTT. V gene TRBV2 combines with J gene TRBJ1-5, with D perhaps matching TRBD1 (5 bases). The CDR3 contains 13 residues. V gave up 4 bases and J gave up 5 bases, with 9 bases separating them. CDR1 SNHLY and CDR2 FYNNEI come from the germline V gene.